The present T cell receptor (beta chain) was sequenced within a study of human T cells and chemical hapten exposure (dated by TCRdb to the early 2020s). Study-level background: For sensitization, 2% DPC in acetone was applied to an approximately 2 cm by approximately 2 cm area of upper inner arm skin. The mostly female patient cohort included alopecia areata with under or over 50% scalp involvement, alopecia totalis and alopecia universalis. Throughout the study period of roughly 24 weeks, patients also received therapeutic DPC doses to the scalp every week. Libraries were pooled for sequencing, and per-sample TCR yields varied mainly because of small differences in library volumes within the pool. This study followed changes in the peripheral blood TCR repertoire in vivo during primary and secondary sensitization of alopecia patients to the hapten diphenylcyclopropenone (DPC). Patient blood was sampled pre-sensitization (week 0) and at 2, 6 and about 24 weeks after DPC sensitization. Patch testing on the upper back used Finn chambers containing 0.01% DPC, with scoring done after 6 days according to International Contact Dermatitis Research Group standards. Approximately 28 alopecia patients gave blood for TCR sequencing at one to four time points (pre-sensitization, 2, 6 and 24 weeks). Broader findings and caveats from the paper: After repeated subsampling, the strength of the expansion versus patch-test correlation and the threshold at which it became significant changed. All patients had alopecia, a presumed autoimmune disease, so their immune response might differ from that of healthy individuals. Compared with pre-sensitization or healthy control sets, expanded TCRs formed significantly more large CDR3 similarity clusters, which is consistent with antigen-driven responses. A positive correlation was found between the number of PT1 expanded TCRs and patch test score, with significance reached at thresholds 8, 16 and 32 but not 4. DPC sensitization did not change the number of TCRs with a frequency above 1 in 1000, and there was no evidence of changes in global repertoire structure.

The time point label on this specimen signifies: patch test 2, 6 weeks after DPC sensitization. Read against the paper, the sample's treatment or condition label means: therapeutic diphenylcyclopropenone sensitization with weekly scalp DPC. Blood at each patch-test visit was drawn before the patch test was applied. To be eligible, patients had to be aged 18 to 70, diagnosed with alopecia and judged suitable for DPC therapy, while pregnant patients were excluded. Unfractionated whole blood was collected in Tempus Blood RNA tubes, and total RNA was extracted from that blood. This clonotype was detected ten times or more. Its antigen target is currently unknown. No much larger clone is present one base from it, and per-base qualities are unavailable. Receptor libraries were prepared by RACE. Sequenced on a NextSeq 500. During library preparation, unique molecular identifiers were attached to individual cDNA molecules so that TCRs could be counted quantitatively and reproducibly. Both TCR alpha and TCR beta chains were sequenced from each blood RNA sample. The paper's data handling went like this. A median of around 100,000 TCRs per sample was observed, with a range of 23,224 to 690,600. The Decombinator software suite was used to annotate V, J and CDR3 in the TCR reads. For the PS versus PT1 abundance plots, all samples were subsampled to the same number of TCRs (28,000). TCRs were defined as expanded if absent before sensitization and observed at least eight times at the 2-week time point. TCRdb reanalyzed the raw reads on its own, using fastp at Q25 for trimming and MiXCR for clone calling, and kept in-frame beta chains. Under each unique CDR3 protein, matching rows form one entry showing the most common genes and DNA. The authors' filters were not applied to this entry. The sample contains tens of thousands of distinct CDR3 sequences, about a tenth of them found a single time. Of the sample, roughly 6.8% is held by the ten largest clones.

The source of this sequence is a woman aged 45-59 years with alopecia areata. Some clones in this sample may be carry-over from other donors' samples. The specimen was whole blood, collected in connection with sensitization to the hapten diphenylcyclopropenone (DPC).

The DNA sequence is given as TGCGCCAGCAGCCAAGTAGTCAGCGGATACAATGAGCAGTTCTTC. Its protein is CASSQVVSGYNEQFF. The sequence is built from TRBV4-1 and TRBJ2-1; 5 matching bases give a weak D call of TRBD2. The CDR3, cysteine through phenylalanine, is 15 amino acids long. Solely the CDR3 DNA is kept, with 45 bases framed from the first base. Per the germline V gene, MGHRA is the CDR1 and YSYEKL is the CDR2. V is cut by 1 base and J by 4 bases, and the space between the germline ends is 11 bases.